This passage covers 31 T cell receptor beta chains from one sample sequenced in a study of T-cell reconstitution after alpha-beta-depleted transplantation in children (dated by TCRdb to between 2015 and 2016). Preparation of the library involved PCR. The listed sequencing device is Illumina HiSeq 2500. To normalize quantification of the TCRbeta repertoire, the TCR libraries were built with molecular barcoding that relied on unique molecular identifiers. TCRdb ran its own pipeline on the public reads, namely fastp trimming at Q25 and MiXCR clone calling, and kept in-frame beta chains. Rows are unified per CDR3 protein, each entry keeping the most common DNA and genes. The sample data list tens of thousands of distinct CDR3 sequences, and 11% to 15% of these were observed just once. Together, the top ten hold about 25% of the sample. The treatment or condition tag for this specimen amounts to: allogeneic hematopoietic cell transplantation with graft depleted of TCRalphabeta T cells and CD19 B cells.

The sample was PBMCs, mostly from graft donor cells, taken 180 days after TCRalphabeta/CD19-depleted stem cell transplant. The receptors derive from a male patient between 2 and 10 years old who had a stem cell transplant for acute lymphoblastic leukemia, so the T cells may come from the graft donor.

This rearrangement joins TRBV28 to TRBJ2-7, with 8 bases aligning to TRBD2. Germline lookup yields CDR1 MDHEN and CDR2 SYDVKM. The ends lost 1 base at V and 5 bases at J; junction bases unmatched: 7. The CDR3 has 15 amino acids. The CDR3 region has the DNA TGTGCCAGCAGTTTATCGGGGACTAGAGAGGACGAGCAGTACTTC. This sequence encodes CASSLSGTREDEQYF.

This clonotype was detected only a few times. The chain carries TRBV7-9 and TRBJ1-1; D gene uncertain. V gave up 5 bases and J gave up 6 bases, with 7 bases separating them. The CDR3 is 11 residues long. Germline V CDR1 and CDR2: SEHNR, FQNEAQ (reference sequence). The DNA for the CDR3 is TGTGCCAGCAGCACACAACCTGAAGCTTTCTTT. Translation gives CASSTQPEAFF.

The rearrangement joins TRBV18 to TRBJ1-1; D not resolved. The CDR3 is made up of 12 amino acids. V was pared by 4 bases and J by 10 bases, with 13 bases between. Germline V gene lookup returns CDR1 KGHSH and CDR2 LQKENI. The CDR3 protein is CASSRGASPAFF. The CDR3, as DNA: TGTGCCAGCTCACGTGGCGCCAGCCCAGCTTTCTTT.

This clonotype was counted only a few times. The rearrangement uses TRBV28 and TRBJ2-7; TRBD1 aligns across 8 bases. CDR3 length: 14 amino acids. Germline V gene sequence: CDR1 MDHEN, CDR2 SYDVKM. Trimming cost V 3 bases and J 4 bases; bases outside gene matches: 5. CDR3 amino acids: CASSFAGGPYEQYF. The CDR3 coding sequence is TGTGCCAGCAGTTTCGCAGGGGGCCCGTACGAGCAGTACTTC.

This clonotype has more than one count but fewer than ten. The chain links TRBV6-5 to TRBJ2-7; 12 bases are a match to TRBD1. Trimming took 4 bases from V and 3 from J; bases not matched to a gene: 4. The germline gives CDR1 MNHEY, CDR2 SVGAGI. This CDR3 contains 15 residues. The CDR3 loop is CASSWGTGGLYEQYF. As DNA, the CDR3 is TGTGCCAGCAGTTGGGGGACAGGGGGCCTCTACGAGCAGTACTTC.

This clonotype has at least ten counts. The chain employs TRBV5-1 and TRBJ2-7; 9 nucleotides align to TRBD1. The CDR3 length is 15 residues. The germline V gene has CDR1 SGHRS and CDR2 YFSETQ. V shed 3 bases, J shed 4 bases, and the junction held 8 bases outside the gene matches. The CDR3: CASSSPGQGAYEQYF. In nucleotides, the CDR3 is TGCGCCAGCAGCTCACCGGGACAGGGAGCGTACGAGCAGTACTTC.

This clonotype was observed a handful of times. The CDR3, as DNA: TGCGCCAGCAGCCAAGCCAGGTGGAGGACGCGGAACACTGAAGCTTTCTTT. This codes for CASSQARWRTRNTEAFF. The chain carries TRBV4-3 and TRBJ1-1, with D uncertain. Looked up from germline, CDR1 is LGHNA and CDR2 is YSLEER. V was trimmed by 1 base and J by 1 base, leaving 16 bases between them. The CDR3 spans 17 residues.

This chain connects TRBV5-1 to TRBJ2-5; D ambiguous. The V gene lost 0 bases and the J gene lost 2 bases, with 5 bases spanning the gap. Germline CDR1 reads SGHRS; CDR2 reads YFSETQ. The CDR3 spans 13 residues. The CDR3 sequence: CASSLEPQETQYF. The CDR3 nucleotides read TGCGCCAGCAGCTTGGAACCGCAAGAGACCCAGTACTTC. The entire variable domain, with the rest obtained from reference TRBV5-1 and TRBJ2-5, is as follows: KAGVTQTPRYLIKTRGQQVTLSCSPISGHRSVSWYQQTPGQGLQFLFEYFSETQRNKGNFPGRFSGRQFSNSRSEMNVSTLELGDSALYLCASSLEPQETQYFGPGTRLLVL.

This chain joins TRBV5-1 and TRBJ2-4; D is perhaps TRBD1 or TRBD2 (6 bases each). V lost 4 bases and J 7 bases, leaving 30 bases between the germline ends. This CDR3 region has 19 residues. From germline, CDR1 is SGHRS and CDR2 YFSETQ. Here the CDR3 DNA reads TGCGCCAGCAGCCTGGGGGGCTGGGTTCCTAATAGGTCCTCGAACATTCAGTACTTC. Translation gives CASSLGGWVPNRSSNIQYF.

In its sample, this clonotype was seen a few times. This chain links TRBV4-2 with TRBJ1-5; a possible D gene is TRBD1 (6 bases). The germline V gene encodes CDR1 LGHNA and CDR2 YNFKEQ. The CDR3 length is 17 residues. V was trimmed by 0 bases and J by 6 bases, leaving 18 bases between them. CDR3: CASSQDSGRDISQPQHF. The CDR3 nucleotides are TGTGCCAGCAGCCAAGATAGCGGCAGGGACATTTCTCAGCCCCAGCATTTT.

V usage is TRBV7-2 and J usage is TRBJ2-4; 7 bases are shared with TRBD1. Unmatched junction bases numbered 11, after V lost 4 bases and J lost 8 bases. The CDR3 consists of 15 residues. Per germline, CDR1 SGHTA and CDR2 FQGNSA. The CDR3 DNA reads as TGTGCCAGCAGCTCTCGACAGGGAAGAGGTCACATTCAGTACTTC. Translated, it gives CASSSRQGRGHIQYF.

This clonotype has just a few counts. The J gene is TRBJ2-2, the V gene TRBV6-1; no definite D call. The CDR3 is 13 amino acids. Germline V gives CDR1 MNHNS, CDR2 SASEGT. Trimming stripped 4 bases from V and 5 bases from J, with 8 bases between. The CDR3 sequence is CASSAQGTGELFF. The DNA for the CDR3 is TGTGCCAGCAGTGCGCAAGGAACCGGGGAGCTGTTTTTT.

This rearrangement joins TRBV9 to TRBJ2-1; no clear D. Trimming stripped 0 bases from V and 1 base from J, with 8 bases between. The CDR3 consists of 15 residues. The germline CDR1 and CDR2 sequences are SGDLS and YYNGEE. In DNA form, the CDR3 reads TGTGCCAGCAGCGTAGTAACAAAGTCCTACAATGAGCAGTTCTTC. Its translation: CASSVVTKSYNEQFF.

This clonotype is medium-sized (0.01 to 0.1%) within its sample. V gene TRBV20-1 combines with J gene TRBJ2-5; 7 bases are shared with TRBD2. This CDR3 has 15 residues. V lost 5 bases, J lost 2 bases, and 11 bases stayed unmatched. The V gene's germline CDR1 is DFQATT and CDR2 SNEGSKA (reference sequence). In DNA form, the CDR3 reads TGCAGTGCTCTCCGAGCCAGCGGGGATCAAGAGACCCAGTACTTC. This codes for CSALRASGDQETQYF.

There are many counts of this clonotype. J is TRBJ2-5 and V is TRBV7-2; D gene ambiguous. The CDR3 is 13 residues long. Between the trimmed V and J ends, which lost 3 bases and 2 bases, there was a span of 7 bases. In germline, CDR1 is SGHTA, CDR2 FQGNSA. CDR3 sequence: CASSFGVQETQYF. The CDR3 DNA follows: TGTGCCAGCAGCTTTGGGGTTCAAGAGACCCAGTACTTC.

This clonotype has only a few counts. The CDR3, as DNA: TGTGCCAGCAGCTTACGCGACAGGGGCAACTCTAACTATGGCTACACCTTC. Translating gives CASSLRDRGNSNYGYTF. The V call is TRBV7-2, the J call TRBJ1-2, with 8 bases that match TRBD1. The CDR3 loop spans 17 amino acids. J lost 0 bases, V lost 2 bases, and 8 bases had no gene match. The germline CDR1 and CDR2 sequences are SGHTA and FQGNSA.

This clonotype was detected many times. V and J are TRBV20-1 and TRBJ1-1, with D unclear. V was clipped by 8 bases and J by 4 bases, with 20 bases between them. This CDR3 is built from 14 residues. Germline lookup yields CDR1 DFQATT and CDR2 SNEGSKA (reference sequence). The CDR3, as DNA: TGCAGTTTCCTAGCCCCAGGCTTGGGCACTGAAGCTTTCTTT. It yields the protein CSFLAPGLGTEAFF.

This rearrangement joins TRBV20-1 to TRBJ2-4; 9 bases map to TRBD1. V shed 0 bases, J shed 0 bases, and the junction held 9 bases outside the gene matches. CDR3 size: 18 residues. From germline, CDR1 is DFQATT and CDR2 SNEGSKA (reference sequence). CDR3 region: CSARDGDRAPLAKNIQYF. The CDR3 nucleotides read TGCAGTGCTAGAGATGGGGACAGGGCCCCCTTAGCCAAAAACATTCAGTACTTC.

Here the CDR3 reads CASSLSLRTEAFF. The CDR3 region has the DNA TGTGCCAGCAGTTTAAGCCTCCGCACTGAAGCTTTCTTT. The chain joins TRBV12-3 or TRBV12-4 to TRBJ1-1; no definite D call. The CDR3 spans 13 residues. V shed 2 bases and J shed 4 bases, with 8 bases lying between them.

The CDR3 sequence: CASSPKGQLNTEAFF. DNA of the CDR3: TGTGCCAGCAGCCCTAAGGGGCAGCTAAACACTGAAGCTTTCTTT. The rearrangement joins TRBV9 to TRBJ1-1; a weak D match, TRBD1 (5 bases). Germline V CDR1 and CDR2: SGDLS, YYNGEE. This CDR3 comprises 15 residues. With 4 bases removed from V and 2 bases from J, the gap between germline ends came to 15 bases.

A few counts support this clonotype. The V and J genes are TRBV24-1 and TRBJ1-1; TRBD1 matches 7 bases. Unmatched junction bases numbered 12, after V lost 4 bases and J lost 11 bases. Germline lookup yields CDR1 KGHDR and CDR2 SFDVKD. CDR3 length equals 14 residues. CDR3 loop: CATSDPSDRARAFF. For the CDR3, the DNA is TGTGCCACCAGTGACCCTAGCGACAGGGCTCGGGCTTTCTTT.

There are a few counts of this clonotype. This chain connects TRBV20-1 to TRBJ1-5; D is unresolved. CDR3 length: 14 residues. Germline CDR1 DFQATT, CDR2 SNEGSKA (reference sequence). The germline V and J ends were trimmed by 0 bases and 4 bases, with 10 bases remaining between them. Here the CDR3 DNA reads TGCAGTGCTAGAGATGGGTCCCTTAATCAGCCCCAGCATTTT. It encodes CSARDGSLNQPQHF.

This clonotype was detected many times. The chain couples TRBV15 to TRBJ2-5; D is unclear. Germline V gene data show CDR1 as LNHNV and CDR2 as YYDKDF (reference sequence). The CDR3 extends over 13 amino acids. With 2 bases removed from V and 2 bases from J, the gap between germline ends came to 6 bases. As DNA, the CDR3 is TGTGCCACCAGCAGACCCAGGCAAGAGACCCAGTACTTC. It encodes CATSRPRQETQYF. Based on the CDR3 plus reference TRBV15 and TRBJ2-5, the full variable domain is DAMVIQNPRYQVTQFGKPVTLSCSQTLNHNVMYWYQQKSSQAPKLLFHYYDKDFNNEADTPDNFQSRRPNTSFCFLDIRSPGLGDTAMYLCATSRPRQETQYFGPGTRLLVL.

This clonotype was counted a few times. The chain is built from TRBV27 and TRBJ2-5, with TRBD2 as a possible D gene (7 bases). The germline gives CDR1 MNHEY, CDR2 SMNVEV (reference sequence). The CDR3 runs to 15 residues. V was cut by 4 bases and J by 3 bases, with 15 bases left in between. The CDR3 reads CASSSAGAGEETQYF. CDR3 DNA sequence: TGTGCCAGCAGTTCGGCGGGGGCGGGGGAAGAGACCCAGTACTTC.

This clonotype showed up just a few times. The CDR3 DNA reads as TGCAGTGCTAGAATCGGGAGTATCTACAATGAGCAGTTCTTC. It specifies CSARIGSIYNEQFF. The chain has TRBV20-1 and TRBJ2-1, with D possibly matching TRBD2 (6 bases). CDR1 DFQATT and CDR2 SNEGSKA come from the germline V gene (reference sequence). CDR3 length equals 14 residues. Trimming left V 2 bases short and J 3 bases short, with 11 bases between.

The genes are TRBV9 and TRBJ1-2; D gene unclear. The CDR3 totals 12 residues. Germline values: CDR1 SGDLS, CDR2 YYNGEE. V was cut by 1 base and J by 10 bases, with 11 bases left in between. In DNA, the CDR3 is TGTGCCAGCAGCGTACCCTTCGGGCCCTACACCTTC. Translation gives CASSVPFGPYTF. Combining the CDR3 with reference TRBV9 and TRBJ1-2 gives the whole variable domain DSGVTQTPKHLITATGQRVTLRCSPRSGDLSVYWYQQSLDQGLQFLIQYYNGEERAKGNILERFSAQQFPDLHSELNLSSLELGDSALYFCASSVPFGPYTFGSGTRLTVV.

CDR3 loop: CASSSGPSEQYF. CDR3 DNA: TGCGCCAGCAGCTCCGGGCCCTCAGAGCAGTACTTC. The chain joins TRBV5-1 to TRBJ2-7; D unresolved. Germline assignment: CDR1 SGHRS and CDR2 YFSETQ. Trimming pared 3 bases from V and 7 bases from J, leaving 11 bases between. CDR3 size: 12 residues.

This chain connects TRBV20-1 to TRBJ2-1, with 9 nucleotides matching TRBD2. Germline loops: CDR1 DFQATT, CDR2 SNEGSKA (reference sequence). Trimming at V came to 1 base and at J to 5 bases, leaving 6 bases not matched to a gene. The CDR3 covers 15 residues. CDR3 region: CSARGAGGLHNEQFF. CDR3 DNA: TGCAGTGCTAGAGGAGCGGGGGGCCTCCACAATGAGCAGTTCTTC.

This chain links TRBV28 with TRBJ2-7; D is perhaps TRBD2 (6 bases). This CDR3 has 13 residues. The germline V gene has CDR1 MDHEN and CDR2 SYDVKM. V was cut by 6 bases and J by 3 bases, with 12 bases left in between. The CDR3 region is CASRPGVHYEQYF. The CDR3 nucleotides are TGTGCCAGCAGACCGGGGGTTCACTACGAGCAGTACTTC.

The rearrangement links TRBV7-3 to TRBJ2-2, with D possibly being TRBD1 (5 bases). CDR1 is SGHTA and CDR2 is FQGTGA in the germline V gene. CDR3 length equals 16 residues. Trimming removed 1 base at V and 0 bases at J, with 9 bases between. CDR3 bases: TGTGCCAGCAGCTTAAGGGGCGGAGCGAACACCGGGGAGCTGTTTTTT. Translation: CASSLRGGANTGELFF. Using reference TRBV7-3 and TRBJ2-2 for the parts outside the CDR3, the full variable domain is GAGVSQTPSNKVTEKGKYVELRCDPISGHTALYWYRQSLGQGPEFLIYFQGTGAADDSGLPNDRFFAVRPEGSVSTLKIQRTERGDSAVYLCASSLRGGANTGELFFGEGSRLTVL.

The chain employs TRBV28 and TRBJ1-2, with D unresolved. The V end lost 3 bases, the J end lost 5 bases, and 19 bases lay between the germline ends. CDR1 is MDHEN, CDR2 SYDVKM, per germline. The CDR3 length is 16 residues. The CDR3 spells CASSLPVGNWLYGYTF. In DNA form, the CDR3 reads TGTGCCAGCAGTTTGCCCGTCGGGAATTGGCTTTATGGCTACACCTTC.